This passage covers 26 T cell receptor beta chains from one sample sequenced in a study of blood T cell repertoires in COVID-19. The repertoire was sequenced with immunoSEQ multiplex PCR; TCRdb's copy has only in-frame clones and lacks some. The sample lists 120,000 or so clones; around four fifths were seen once. The specimen sequenced was peripheral blood. Receptors were obtained from a man aged 55 to 70 with acute or convalescent COVID-19.

The chain links TRBV5-1 to TRBJ1-2; D possibly corresponds to TRBD1 (5 bases). V shed 5 bases and J shed 5 bases, with 10 bases lying between them. There are 12 residues in the CDR3. From germline, CDR1 is SGHRS and CDR2 YFSETQ. The CDR3 is CASRPDRYGYTF. CDR3 bases: TGCGCCAGCAGACCTGACAGATATGGCTACACCTTC.

This chain joins TRBV14 and TRBJ2-7; perhaps TRBD1 as D (6 bases). The germline V and J ends were trimmed by 6 bases and 2 bases, with 11 bases remaining between them. The germline gives CDR1 SGHDN, CDR2 FVKESK. The CDR3 is 13 amino acids. The CDR3 DNA is TGTGCCAGCAGAAAGACAGGAACCTACGAGCAGTACTTC. This translates into CASRKTGTYEQYF.

This sequence joins TRBV27 and TRBJ1-5, with a possible D match to TRBD1 (5 bases). Trimming took off 6 bases at V and 0 bases at J, with 15 bases between the two ends. Looked up from germline, CDR1 is MNHEY and CDR2 is SMNVEV (reference sequence). The length of the CDR3 is 16 residues. The CDR3: CASRRRDGGSNQPQHF. The CDR3 DNA sequence: TGTGCCAGCAGGCGCCGGGACGGGGGTAGCAATCAGCCCCAGCATTTT.

This chain links TRBV19 with TRBJ1-1; the match to TRBD1 covers 7 bases. The CDR3 has 14 residues. V lost 0 bases, J lost 5 bases, and 3 bases stayed unmatched. Germline V gene sequence: CDR1 LNHDA, CDR2 SQIVND (reference sequence). The CDR3 DNA reads TGTGCCAGTAGTATAGAGAGGGGGCGGACTGAAGCTTTCTTT. Translating it yields CASSIERGRTEAFF.

The chain links TRBV7-3 to TRBJ2-3; no firm D call. V lost 3 bases, J lost 3 bases, and 4 bases lay in between. Germline CDR1 reads SGHTA; CDR2 reads FQGTGA. This CDR3 region has 12 residues. The CDR3 reads CASSFGTDTQYF. CDR3 bases: TGTGCCAGCAGCTTCGGGACAGATACGCAGTATTTT.

The chain carries TRBV7-9 and TRBJ2-1; TRBD1 might be the D (6 bases). V was trimmed by 4 bases and J by 0 bases, leaving 13 bases between them. Germline V gene data show CDR1 as SEHNR and CDR2 as FQNEAQ (reference sequence). The CDR3 is 16 residues long. The CDR3 nucleotides read TGTGCCAGCAGCTCAAACAGGGCCATCTCCTACAATGAGCAGTTCTTC. This translates into CASSSNRAISYNEQFF. The whole variable domain, filled in from reference TRBV7-9 and TRBJ2-1, reads DTGVSQNPRHKITKRGQNVTFRCDPISEHNRLYWYRQTLGQGPEFLTYFQNEAQLEKSRLLSDRFSAERPKGSFSTLEIQRTEQGDSAMYLCASSSNRAISYNEQFFGPGTRLTVL.

This clone has a single count. CDR3 in DNA: TGTGCCAGCAGCTTGGTTGTACACAACAATCAAGAGACCCAGTACTTC. It is translated as CASSLVVHNNQETQYF. The genes are TRBV5-4 and TRBJ2-5; D gene ambiguous. The germline gives CDR1 SGHNT, CDR2 YYREEE (reference sequence). Trimming removed 0 bases from V and 2 bases from J, with 14 bases in between. The CDR3 length is 16 residues.

The chain recombines TRBV19 with TRBJ2-5; D is unclear. Germline V gene sequence: CDR1 LNHDA, CDR2 SQIVND (reference sequence). V lost 6 bases, J lost 3 bases, and 11 bases lay in between. The CDR3 loop spans 13 amino acids. The CDR3 bases are TGTGCCAGTAGCCGACTTAGTGAAGAGACCCAGTACTTC. Translated, it gives CASSRLSEETQYF.

This clone was recorded only once. The genes are TRBV27 and TRBJ2-1, with D possibly being TRBD2 (6 bases). The CDR3 spans 17 residues. Germline V lookup: CDR1 MNHEY, CDR2 SMNVEV (reference sequence). Trimming cost V 5 bases and J 0 bases, with 17 bases left between them. CDR3 nucleotide sequence: TGTGCCAGCAGTAGAGAGCCGGGGAGGAGCTCCTACAATGAGCAGTTCTTC. Its protein is CASSREPGRSSYNEQFF.

This chain uses TRBV11-2 with TRBJ1-1; no definite D call. Germline CDR1 reads SGHAT; CDR2 reads FQNNGV. Trimming cost V 5 bases and J 1 base, with 8 bases left between them. This CDR3 region has 13 residues. The CDR3 reads CASSQRENTEAFF. The CDR3, as DNA: TGTGCCAGCAGCCAACGAGAGAACACTGAAGCTTTCTTT.

The V call is TRBV13, the J call TRBJ1-1, with D unclear. This CDR3 is built from 15 residues. V dropped 5 bases and J dropped 4 bases, with 17 bases sitting between them. CDR1 and CDR2 (germline): PRHDT, FYEKMQ (reference sequence). The CDR3, as DNA: TGTGCCAGCAGCCCCCCCGGACCGGGATTCACTGAAGCTTTCTTT. This encodes CASSPPGPGFTEAFF.

The rearrangement joins TRBV28 to TRBJ1-5; a possible D gene is TRBD1 (5 bases). Germline assignment: CDR1 MDHEN and CDR2 SYDVKM. Trimming stripped 6 bases from V and 4 bases from J, with 13 bases between. This CDR3 spans 14 amino acids. The CDR3: CASRRGTTNQPQHF. The CDR3 DNA follows: TGTGCCAGCAGAAGGGGCACCACTAATCAGCCCCAGCATTTT.

The chain is built from TRBV6-5 and TRBJ2-1; 10 nucleotides align to TRBD2. Germline CDR1 MNHEY, CDR2 SVGAGI. Germline trimming cut 3 bases from V and 7 bases from J; bases unmatched to any gene: 9. The CDR3 sequence is 16 residues long. CDR3 sequence: CASSYGASGSRNEQFF. The CDR3, as DNA: TGTGCCAGCAGTTATGGGGCTAGCGGGAGTAGGAATGAGCAGTTCTTC.

The chain is built from TRBV10-1 and TRBJ1-2; D gene ambiguous. V lost 6 bases to trimming and J lost 1 base, with 15 bases between them. Germline CDR1 is WNHNN and CDR2 is SYGVQD (reference sequence). The CDR3 covers 15 residues. Here the CDR3 reads CASSLVNSFNYGYTF. CDR3 in DNA: TGCGCCAGCAGCCTGGTTAACAGCTTTAACTATGGCTACACCTTC.

V gene TRBV6-6 combines with J gene TRBJ2-3, with 12 bases aligning to TRBD2. V was clipped by 3 bases and J by 6 bases; unmatched bases: 7. The CDR3 contains 16 residues. Per germline, CDR1 MNHNY and CDR2 SVGAGI (reference sequence). CDR3 sequence reads: CASSYAGTSGWDTQYF. Written as DNA, the CDR3 is TGTGCCAGCAGTTATGCCGGGACTAGCGGGTGGGATACGCAGTATTTT.

CDR3 region: CASGLQGGYEQYF. CDR3 nucleotides: TGTGCCAGCGGATTACAGGGTGGCTACGAGCAGTACTTC. The chain carries TRBV6-6 and TRBJ2-7, with D perhaps matching TRBD1 (6 bases). Germline CDR1 and CDR2: MNHNY and SVGAGI (reference sequence). CDR3 length: 13 amino acids. V shed 8 bases and J shed 3 bases, with 14 bases lying between them.

The chain has TRBV18 and TRBJ2-3, with a possible D match to TRBD2 (6 bases). Looked up from germline, CDR1 is KGHSH and CDR2 is LQKENI. The CDR3 is 16 residues long. V shed 0 bases and J shed 4 bases, with 14 bases lying between them. This CDR3 reads CASSPPSLARSDTQYF. The CDR3 region has the DNA TGTGCCAGCTCACCACCGAGTCTAGCGAGGTCAGATACGCAGTATTTT.

The chain couples TRBV27 to TRBJ2-7, with 11 bases lining up with TRBD1. Germline V gene data show CDR1 as MNHEY and CDR2 as SMNVEV (reference sequence). The CDR3 totals 15 residues. J was trimmed by 5 bases and V by 2 bases; bases with no gene match: 5. The CDR3 protein is CASSLKGTGGHEQYF. DNA for the CDR3: TGTGCCAGCAGTTTAAAAGGGACAGGGGGTCACGAGCAGTACTTC.

This clone was found a few times. The V call is TRBV7-3, the J call TRBJ2-1, with a weak D call TRBD2 (5 bases). Trimming took off 5 bases at V and 3 bases at J, with 14 bases between the two ends. The CDR3 extends over 15 amino acids. The germline V gene encodes CDR1 SGHTA and CDR2 FQGTGA. The CDR3 DNA reads as TGTGCCAGCAGCCCCGTGGGCGGGCTCTACAATGAGCAGTTCTTC. Translating gives CASSPVGGLYNEQFF.

This chain connects TRBV6-1 to TRBJ1-5; a weak D match, TRBD1 (5 bases). The V end lost 3 bases, the J end lost 6 bases, and 12 bases lay between the germline ends. The CDR3 spans 14 residues. Germline V gene data show CDR1 as MNHNS and CDR2 as SASEGT. CDR3 sequence reads: CASSEGGRVQPQHF. In DNA form, the CDR3 reads TGTGCCAGCAGTGAGGGGGGTCGGGTTCAGCCCCAGCATTTT.

This chain joins TRBV15 and TRBJ1-5; D ambiguous. The CDR3 runs to 14 residues. CDR1 is LNHNV, CDR2 YYDKDF, per germline (reference sequence). Trimming removed 0 bases at V and 7 bases at J, with 10 bases between. CDR3 in amino acids: CATSRDRGSQPQHF. The CDR3 nucleotides are TGTGCCACCAGCAGAGATCGAGGGTCCCAGCCCCAGCATTTT.

Written as DNA, the CDR3 is TGTGCCACTAGTTCAGGGCCCTCTGGAAACACCATATATTTT. Translating gives CATSSGPSGNTIYF. V and J are TRBV15 and TRBJ1-3; TRBD1 might be the D (5 bases). The CDR3 runs 14 residues. Germline loops: CDR1 LNHNV, CDR2 YYDKDF (reference sequence). V was cut by 9 bases and J by 0 bases, with 12 bases left in between.

The chain combines TRBV7-2 with TRBJ2-7; D remains unclear. The length of the CDR3 is 13 residues. With 5 bases removed from V and 4 bases from J, the gap between germline ends came to 12 bases. Per the germline V gene, CDR1 is SGHTA and CDR2 is FQGNSA. CDR3 sequence: CASSTHPRYEQYF. The CDR3 nucleotides are TGTGCCAGCAGCACGCACCCTCGGTACGAGCAGTACTTC.

The chain employs TRBV5-1 and TRBJ2-2; TRBD1 matches 9 bases. The junction had 11 bases not matched to a gene; V was cut back by 6 bases and J by 8 bases. This CDR3 contains 15 residues. Germline CDR1 SGHRS, CDR2 YFSETQ. The CDR3 DNA is TGCGCCAGCAAGACCGGGACAGGGAGTTTTGGGGAGCTGTTTTTT. Its translation is CASKTGTGSFGELFF.

V gene TRBV10-3 combines with J gene TRBJ2-1, with D perhaps TRBD2 (5 bases). CDR1 and CDR2 from the germline V gene are ENHRY and SYGVKD. The V end was cut by 0 bases, the J end by 6 bases, with 18 bases between. This CDR3 is built from 17 residues. In DNA form, the CDR3 reads TGTGCCATCAGTGAGTCGGGTCAGGAGGAGACCGGCAATGAGCAGTTCTTC. Its translation: CAISESGQEETGNEQFF.

V and J are TRBV27 and TRBJ2-7; TRBD2 matches 8 bases. The CDR3 is made up of 14 amino acids. Unmatched junction bases numbered 9, after V lost 6 bases and J lost 5 bases. Per germline, CDR1 MNHEY and CDR2 SMNVEV (reference sequence). CDR3 loop: CASRRTGTSHEQYF. CDR3 sequence (DNA): TGTGCCAGCAGGCGTACCGGGACTAGTCACGAGCAGTACTTC.